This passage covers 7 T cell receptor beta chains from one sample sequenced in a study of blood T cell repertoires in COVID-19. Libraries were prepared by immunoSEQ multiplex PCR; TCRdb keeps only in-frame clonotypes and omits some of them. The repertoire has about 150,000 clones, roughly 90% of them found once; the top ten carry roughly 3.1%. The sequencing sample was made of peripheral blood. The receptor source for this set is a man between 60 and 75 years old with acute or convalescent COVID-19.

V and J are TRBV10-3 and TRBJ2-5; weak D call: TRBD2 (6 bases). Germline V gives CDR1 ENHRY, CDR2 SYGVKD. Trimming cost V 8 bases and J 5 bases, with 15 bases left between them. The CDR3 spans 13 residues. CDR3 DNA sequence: TGTGCCATCCGAGACCGGGAGCGGGAGACCCAGTACTTC. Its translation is CAIRDRERETQYF.

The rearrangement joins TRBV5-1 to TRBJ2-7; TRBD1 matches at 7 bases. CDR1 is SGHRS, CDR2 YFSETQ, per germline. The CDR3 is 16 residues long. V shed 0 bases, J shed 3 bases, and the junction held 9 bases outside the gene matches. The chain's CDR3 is CASSLEGQYPYYEQYF. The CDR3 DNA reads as TGCGCCAGCAGCTTGGAGGGACAGTACCCATACTACGAGCAGTACTTC.

This chain's CDR3 is CASSLTSGGGYEQFF. DNA of the CDR3: TGTGCCAGCAGCTTGACTAGCGGGGGGGGTTATGAGCAGTTCTTC. The chain joins TRBV7-2 to TRBJ2-1, with 14 bases aligning to TRBD2. This CDR3 region has 15 residues. The germline V gene encodes CDR1 SGHTA and CDR2 FQGNSA. V shed 3 bases and J 8 bases; nucleotides not matched to a gene: 3.

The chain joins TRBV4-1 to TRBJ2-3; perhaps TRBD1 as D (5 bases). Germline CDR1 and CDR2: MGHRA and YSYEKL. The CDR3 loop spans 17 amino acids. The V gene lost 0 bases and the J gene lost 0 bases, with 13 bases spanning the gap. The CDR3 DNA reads TGCGCCAGCAGCCAAGAAACCAGGGTTAGAAGCACAGATACGCAGTATTTT. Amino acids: CASSQETRVRSTDTQYF.

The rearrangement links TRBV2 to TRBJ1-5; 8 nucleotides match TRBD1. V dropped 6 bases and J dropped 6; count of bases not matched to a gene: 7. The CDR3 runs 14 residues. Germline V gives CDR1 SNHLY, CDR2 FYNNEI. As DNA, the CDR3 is TGTGCCAGCAGCCCGGACAGGGTAGGTCAGCCCCAGCATTTT. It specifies CASSPDRVGQPQHF.

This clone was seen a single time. CDR3 nucleotides: TGTGCCAGCAGCACGACAGGGGCCACAGGGCAGTTCTTC. Its translation: CASSTTGATGQFF. The V gene is TRBV7-3, the J gene TRBJ2-1; 8 nucleotides line up with TRBD1. Per germline, CDR1 SGHTA and CDR2 FQGTGA. The junction had 9 bases not matched to a gene; V was cut back by 5 bases and J by 12 bases. The CDR3 sequence is 13 residues long.

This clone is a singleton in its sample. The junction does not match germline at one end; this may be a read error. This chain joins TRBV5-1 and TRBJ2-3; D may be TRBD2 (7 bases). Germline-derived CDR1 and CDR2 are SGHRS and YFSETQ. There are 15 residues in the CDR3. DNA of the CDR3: TGCGCCCGCAGAGGGGGGGGGCCGCGCACAGATACGCAGTATTTT. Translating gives CARRGGGPRTDTQYF.